A selection of T cell receptor beta chains follows, all from one sample in a study of blood T cell repertoires in COVID-19. Produced via immunoSEQ multiplex PCR; TCRdb's table is partial and in-frame only. The sample consists of some 240,000 clones, about 91% of them appearing once. The sample was peripheral blood. These receptor sequences come from a woman aged 35 to 49 who had recovered from COVID-19. The CDR3 runs from the conserved cysteine through the conserved F or W. Each record gives: CDR3 protein, CDR3 DNA, V gene, D gene, clone size, J gene. The D gene is left open where the match is weak. Some rows have no size entry. The others give once, few or many, or a class for an expanded clone.

CDR3aa: CASSEDVGGWQPQHF; CDR3nt: TGTGCCAGCAGCGAAGACGTGGGAGGGTGGCAGCCCCAGCATTTT; v_gene: TRBV28; d_gene: -; abundance: -; j_gene: TRBJ1-5
CDR3aa: CATSDSRDSNYGYTF; CDR3nt: TGTGCCACCAGTGACTCCCGGGACAGTAACTATGGCTACACCTTC; v_gene: TRBV24-1; d_gene: TRBD1; abundance: -; j_gene: TRBJ1-2
CDR3aa: CASSETGRPYEQYF; CDR3nt: TGTGCCAGCAGCGAGACAGGGAGGCCCTACGAGCAGTACTTC; v_gene: TRBV7-9; d_gene: -; abundance: few; j_gene: TRBJ2-7
CDR3aa: CASSPSGDEQFF; CDR3nt: TGTGCCAGCAGCCCGAGCGGCGATGAGCAGTTCTTC; v_gene: TRBV12-3/TRBV12-4; d_gene: -; abundance: -; j_gene: TRBJ2-1
CDR3aa: CASSLDQAGSTDTQYF; CDR3nt: TGTGCCAGCAGCTTAGATCAGGCGGGTAGCACAGATACGCAGTATTTT; v_gene: TRBV11-3; d_gene: -; abundance: -; j_gene: TRBJ2-3
CDR3aa: CASRGVAGTGELFF; CDR3nt: TGTGCCAGTAGGGGGGTAGCGGGCACCGGGGAGCTGTTTTTT; v_gene: TRBV19; d_gene: TRBD2; abundance: -; j_gene: TRBJ2-2
CDR3aa: CASSVGQSQETQYF; CDR3nt: TGTGCCAGCAGCGTAGGACAGTCCCAAGAGACCCAGTACTTC; v_gene: TRBV9; d_gene: -; abundance: -; j_gene: TRBJ2-5
CDR3aa: CASRGIGAKNIQYF; CDR3nt: TGTGCCAGCAGGGGCATTGGAGCCAAAAACATTCAGTACTTC; v_gene: TRBV27; d_gene: -; abundance: -; j_gene: TRBJ2-4
CDR3aa: CATSRDLTSGRALVEQFF; CDR3nt: TGTGCCACCAGCAGAGATTTGACTAGCGGGAGGGCCTTGGTTGAGCAGTTCTTC; v_gene: TRBV15; d_gene: TRBD2; abundance: -; j_gene: TRBJ2-1
CDR3aa: CASSVPSPFLAPGEETQYF; CDR3nt: TGTGCCAGCAGCGTCCCAAGCCCTTTCCTAGCGCCCGGTGAGGAGACCCAGTACTTC; v_gene: TRBV9; d_gene: -; abundance: -; j_gene: TRBJ2-5
CDR3aa: CASSLGTGFDQPQHF; CDR3nt: TGCGCCAGCAGCCTAGGGACAGGGTTTGATCAGCCCCAGCATTTT; v_gene: TRBV4-3; d_gene: TRBD1; abundance: once; j_gene: TRBJ1-5
CDR3aa: CASSISGRADEQFF; CDR3nt: TGTGCCAGTAGTATCAGCGGGAGGGCGGATGAGCAGTTCTTC; v_gene: TRBV19; d_gene: TRBD2; abundance: -; j_gene: TRBJ2-1
CDR3aa: CASSQETSGAGEQFF; CDR3nt: TGTGCCAGCAGCCAAGAGACTAGCGGGGCCGGTGAGCAGTTCTTC; v_gene: TRBV4-2; d_gene: TRBD2; abundance: -; j_gene: TRBJ2-1
CDR3aa: CASSLEAGRAYEQYF; CDR3nt: TGTGCCAGCAGCTTAGAGGCTGGGCGGGCTTACGAGCAGTACTTC; v_gene: TRBV7-6; d_gene: -; abundance: -; j_gene: TRBJ2-7